The present T cell receptor beta chain was sequenced within a study of blood T cell repertoires in COVID-19. Only in-frame clones appear in the TCRdb table, and some are missing; sequencing was by immunoSEQ multiplex PCR. The sample has a few hundred thousand clones, approximately 79% seen once. V dropped 5 bases and J dropped 10 bases, with 12 bases sitting between them. From germline, CDR1 is MNHEY and CDR2 SMNVEV (reference sequence). The CDR3 has 13 residues. The sequence was collected from a man aged 25 to 40 with acute COVID-19. The V and J genes are TRBV27 and TRBJ1-6; D remains ambiguous. The sequencing input was PBMCs or T cells enriched from blood (not recorded which). CDR3 protein: CASSVRERSPLHF. The DNA for the CDR3 is TGTGCCAGCAGTGTTAGGGAGCGATCACCCCTCCACTTT.